Given below is one T cell receptor (beta chain) in context. Its antigen is still unknown. This record belongs to a study of cytomegalovirus exposure and HLA in healthy donors. Study-level findings and limits: The productive fraction for most TCR beta V segments was about 90% or about 30% in an earlier analysis. It was confirmed in vitro that a few of the CMV-associated chains were specific for CMV antigens.

This CDR3 has 16 residues. The germline V gene encodes CDR1 GTSNPN and CDR2 SVGIG (reference sequence). V trimming: 3 bases; J trimming: 0 bases; junction bases outside the gene matches: 6. The donors were healthy bone marrow donors. Researchers ran the PCR with 60 Vbeta and 13 Jbeta primers. Profiled with immunoSEQ multiplex PCR; TCRdb holds only in-frame clones, not every one. The sample carries around 150,000 clones, roughly a tenth recorded once. The clonotype was recovered from a male donor in good health and CMV-seronegative. Sequenced material: PBMCs. V and J are TRBV30 and TRBJ1-3; TRBD1 matches 9 bases. CDR3 sequence: CAWRGTGQFSGNTIYF. Here the CDR3 DNA reads TGTGCCTGGAGGGGGACAGGGCAATTCTCTGGAAACACCATATATTTT. The full variable domain, its missing parts supplied by reference TRBV30 and TRBJ1-3, is SQTIHQWPATLVQPVGSPLSLECTVEGTSNPNLYWYRQAAGRGLQLLFYSVGIGQISSEVPQNLSASRPQDRQFILSSKKLLLSDSGFYLCAWRGTGQFSGNTIYFGEGSWLTVV.